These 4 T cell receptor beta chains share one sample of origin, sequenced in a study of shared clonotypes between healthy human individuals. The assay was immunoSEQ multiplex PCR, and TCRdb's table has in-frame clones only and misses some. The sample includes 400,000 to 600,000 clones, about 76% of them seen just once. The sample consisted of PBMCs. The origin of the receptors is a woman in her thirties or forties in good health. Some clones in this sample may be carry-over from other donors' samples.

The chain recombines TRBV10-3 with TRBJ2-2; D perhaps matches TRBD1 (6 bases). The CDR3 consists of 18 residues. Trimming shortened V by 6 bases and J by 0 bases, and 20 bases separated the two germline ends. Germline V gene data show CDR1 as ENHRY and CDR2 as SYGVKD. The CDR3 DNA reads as TGTGCCATCAGCCCTAACGGGCTGGGACAAACGAACACCGGGGAGCTGTTTTTT. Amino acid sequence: CAISPNGLGQTNTGELFF.

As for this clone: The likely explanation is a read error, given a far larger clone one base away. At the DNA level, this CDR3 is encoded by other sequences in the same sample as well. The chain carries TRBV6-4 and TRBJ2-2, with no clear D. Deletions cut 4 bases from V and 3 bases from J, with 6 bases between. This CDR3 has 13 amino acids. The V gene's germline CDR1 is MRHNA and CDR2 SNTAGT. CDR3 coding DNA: TGTGCCAGCAGTGCGGATGACACCGGGGAGCTGTTTTTT. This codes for CASSADDTGELFF.

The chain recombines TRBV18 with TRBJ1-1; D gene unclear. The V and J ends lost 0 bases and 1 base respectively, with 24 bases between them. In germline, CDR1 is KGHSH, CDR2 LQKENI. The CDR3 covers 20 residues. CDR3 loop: CASSPPSISTRATRNTEAFF. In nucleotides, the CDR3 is TGTGCCAGCTCACCACCATCGATAAGCACGAGAGCGACCCGGAACACTGAAGCTTTCTTT.

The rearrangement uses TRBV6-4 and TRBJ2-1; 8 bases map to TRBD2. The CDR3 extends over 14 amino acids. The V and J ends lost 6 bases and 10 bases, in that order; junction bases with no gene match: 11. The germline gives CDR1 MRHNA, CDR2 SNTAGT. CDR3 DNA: TGTGCCAGCAGCCAGGAAGCGGGAGAGAGGGAGCAGTTCTTC. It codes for CASSQEAGEREQFF.